The entry that follows covers one T cell receptor (beta chain) sequence. Antigen: not known. The CDR3 has 13 amino acids. Trimming at V came to 6 bases and at J to 3 bases, leaving 4 bases not matched to a gene. Germline V gene lookup returns CDR1 MNHNY and CDR2 SVGAGI (reference sequence). This entry belongs to a study of identical twins. TCRdb re-analysed the 5' RACE reads in MiXCR, keeping a single row per CDR3 protein. The sample records about 340,000 distinct CDR3 sequences, 7% to 9.5% being singletons. The study, taken as a whole, reports: Zero-insertion analyses were open to partial confounding by invariant MAIT and iNKT cells.

This sequence originates from a woman between 45 and 65 years old in good health. The source material was naive T cells sorted from blood. V usage is TRBV6-6 and J usage is TRBJ2-7; TRBD2 agrees at 8 bases. CDR3 nucleotide sequence: TGTGCCAGCAGGGAGACTAGCGACTACGAGCAGTACTTC. Encoded protein: CASRETSDYEQYF.